Each of the 19 T cell receptor beta chains below was sequenced from the same sample in a study of CD8+CD57+ T cells in acquired aplastic anemia. The study profiled TCR beta VDJ and CDR3 using genomic DNA as template. TCRdb processed the reads anew with MiXCR; each CDR3 protein has one entry. Of about 100,000 distinct CDR3 sequences listed, around 49% are singletons. The sample was sorted CD4+, CD8+, or CD8+CD57+ T cells (not recorded which) from PBMCs. These receptors all come from a human donor in good health, serving as a control.

This clonotype has at least ten counts. CDR3 in DNA: TGTGCCAGCACCCTTGGGTTAGAAAGCACAGATACGCAGTATTTT. Translated, it gives CASTLGLESTDTQYF. The rearrangement uses TRBV11-2 and TRBJ2-3, with D uncertain. There are 15 residues in the CDR3. Germline CDR1 is SGHAT and CDR2 is FQNNGV. The V and J ends lost 7 bases and 0 bases respectively, with 14 bases between them.

This clonotype came up many times. The V gene is TRBV6-2 or TRBV6-3, the J gene TRBJ1-2; a weak D match, TRBD1 (6 bases). The CDR3 has 13 residues. V dropped 5 bases and J dropped 3 bases, with 10 bases sitting between them. Germline loops: CDR1 MNHEY, CDR2 SVGEGT. In DNA form, the CDR3 reads TGTGCCAGCAGTACCACAGGGCACTATGGCTACACCTTC. It encodes CASSTTGHYGYTF.

The V call is TRBV12-3 or TRBV12-4, the J call TRBJ2-1; possible D gene TRBD2, 6 bases. CDR3 size: 14 residues. Trimming shortened V by 6 bases and J by 5 bases, and 14 bases separated the two germline ends. The CDR3, as DNA: TGTGCCAGCAGATCCGGGGCGGGGCACAATGAGCAGTTCTTC. Protein sequence: CASRSGAGHNEQFF.

The CDR3 spells CASIGASGYEQYF. The CDR3 coding sequence is TGTGCCAGCATCGGGGCCAGCGGCTACGAGCAGTACTTC. The chain recombines TRBV2 with TRBJ2-7; tentatively, D is TRBD1 or TRBD2 (5 bases each). The V gene lost 7 bases and the J gene lost 3 bases, with 13 bases spanning the gap. This CDR3 has 13 residues. From germline, CDR1 is SNHLY and CDR2 FYNNEI.

The rearrangement joins TRBV5-4 to TRBJ2-3; tentatively, D is TRBD2 (7 bases). Germline V gene lookup returns CDR1 SGHNT and CDR2 YYREEE (reference sequence). The CDR3 sequence is 14 residues long. V gave up 0 bases and J gave up 6 bases, with 11 bases separating them. Written as DNA, the CDR3 is TGTGCCAGCAGCTTGGCGGGGGGCAGGGATACGCAGTATTTT. Translation gives CASSLAGGRDTQYF.

The chain carries TRBV19 and TRBJ1-2, with D unresolved. The CDR3 has 12 amino acids. Germline CDR1 reads LNHDA; CDR2 reads SQIVND (reference sequence). Between the trimmed V and J ends, which lost 7 bases and 5 bases, there was a span of 11 bases. For the CDR3, the DNA is TGTGCCAGTACCCAAGGCCCGTATGGCTACACCTTC. This translates into CASTQGPYGYTF. Based on the CDR3 plus reference TRBV19 and TRBJ1-2, the full variable domain is DGGITQSPKYLFRKEGQNVTLSCEQNLNHDAMYWYRQDPGQGLRLIYYSQIVNDFQKGDIAEGYSVSREKKESFPLTVTSAQKNPTAFYLCASTQGPYGYTFGSGTRLTVV.

This clonotype appeared many times. The V and J genes are TRBV4-1 and TRBJ2-1, with D perhaps TRBD2 (6 bases). With 1 base removed from V and 8 bases from J, the gap between germline ends came to 12 bases. Germline V lookup: CDR1 MGHRA, CDR2 YSYEKL. CDR3 length: 14 residues. The CDR3 region has the DNA TGCGCCAGCAGCCAAGTTACTAGCTCTTATGAGCAGTTCTTC. Translation gives CASSQVTSSYEQFF.

The V call is TRBV25-1, the J call TRBJ1-2; D perhaps matches TRBD1 (5 bases). This CDR3 has 13 residues. The V end was cut by 8 bases, the J end by 4 bases, with 14 bases between. In germline, CDR1 is MGHDK, CDR2 SYGVNS. CDR3 nucleotide sequence: TGTGCCAGCCGGCCCGGGACCGCCTATGGCTACACCTTC. Its protein product is CASRPGTAYGYTF.

This clonotype was detected many times. The chain uses TRBV12-3 or TRBV12-4 and TRBJ2-7; D ambiguous. The CDR3 runs 13 residues. With 6 bases removed from V and 3 bases from J, the gap between germline ends came to 12 bases. CDR3 sequence (DNA): TGTGCCAGCAGGCCGGACGCTCGCTACGAGCAGTACTTC. It codes for CASRPDARYEQYF.

This clonotype has a count of ten or more. V is TRBV25-1 and J is TRBJ1-6; D is ambiguous. Germline V CDR1 and CDR2: MGHDK, SYGVNS. This CDR3 has 13 amino acids. The V and J ends lost 5 bases and 10 bases respectively, with 12 bases between them. The CDR3 spells CASSLGVGSPLHF. In nucleotides, the CDR3 is TGTGCCAGCAGTCTCGGGGTTGGGTCACCCCTCCACTTT.

This clonotype was counted many times. The chain recombines TRBV7-3 with TRBJ1-1; D possibly corresponds to TRBD1 (5 bases). This CDR3 has 13 amino acids. Trimming removed 4 bases at V and 0 bases at J, with 6 bases between. Germline V gene sequence: CDR1 SGHTA, CDR2 FQGTGA. CDR3 amino acids: CASSWGMNTEAFF. DNA for the CDR3: TGTGCCAGCAGCTGGGGGATGAACACTGAAGCTTTCTTT.

The chain carries TRBV15 and TRBJ2-7, with a weak D call TRBD1 (5 bases). In germline, CDR1 is LNHNV, CDR2 YYDKDF (reference sequence). The CDR3 sequence is 14 residues long. V was clipped by 0 bases and J by 4 bases, with 10 bases between them. In nucleotides, the CDR3 is TGTGCCACCAGCAGAGAAAGGGGTTCTTACGAGCAGTACGTC. Translating it yields CATSRERGSYEQYV.

Concerning this clonotype: This clone may be a read error of a much larger clone one base away. V gene TRBV12-3 or TRBV12-4 combines with J gene TRBJ2-2; no reliable D call. Trimming left V 2 bases short and J 4 bases short, with 5 bases between. This CDR3 has 13 residues. CDR3 bases: TGTGCCAGCAGTTTATCCTCCACCGGGGAGCTGTTTTTT. It translates to CASSLSSTGELFF.

The rearrangement links TRBV19 to TRBJ1-1; tentatively, D is TRBD1 (5 bases). The CDR3 is 14 amino acids. Per the germline V gene, CDR1 is LNHDA and CDR2 is SQIVND (reference sequence). Trimming removed 4 bases from V and 0 bases from J, with 9 bases in between. The CDR3 region has the DNA TGTGCCAGTAGTACTGGACACCTGAACACTGAAGCTTTCTTT. Translated, it gives CASSTGHLNTEAFF.

J is TRBJ2-7 and V is TRBV29-1, with 9 bases identical to TRBD1. The CDR3 totals 13 residues. J was trimmed by 7 bases and V by 6 bases; bases with no gene match: 10. Germline values: CDR1 SQVTM, CDR2 ANQGSEA. CDR3 sequence (DNA): TGCAGCGTGGCCGGGACAGGGAACGGGGAGCAGTACTTC. It codes for CSVAGTGNGEQYF.

This sequence joins TRBV5-5 and TRBJ1-3, with no clear D. Germline V gene lookup returns CDR1 SGHKS and CDR2 YYEKEE (reference sequence). The length of the CDR3 is 12 residues. Trimming cost V 2 bases and J 4 bases, with 4 bases left between them. The CDR3 bases are TGTGCCAGCAGCTTAGAGGGAAACACCATATATTTT. Its translation is CASSLEGNTIYF.

The chain employs TRBV19 and TRBJ2-3, with TRBD2 identical over 10 bases. V lost 3 bases and J lost 3; bases outside the gene matches: 9. The germline gives CDR1 LNHDA, CDR2 SQIVND (reference sequence). This CDR3 contains 17 residues. The CDR3 region has the DNA TGTGCCAGTAGTATCCCTACTCTAGCGGGAGAGACAGATACGCAGTATTTT. Translation gives CASSIPTLAGETDTQYF. Full variable domain (remainder filled in from reference TRBV19 and TRBJ2-3): DGGITQSPKYLFRKEGQNVTLSCEQNLNHDAMYWYRQDPGQGLRLIYYSQIVNDFQKGDIAEGYSVSREKKESFPLTVTSAQKNPTAFYLCASSIPTLAGETDTQYFGPGTRLTVL.

This clonotype has ten or more counts. This rearrangement joins TRBV5-5 to TRBJ2-1, with D maybe TRBD2 (6 bases). Germline CDR1 is SGHKS and CDR2 is YYEKEE (reference sequence). The CDR3 consists of 15 residues. Trimming took off 7 bases at V and 5 bases at J, with 19 bases between the two ends. The CDR3 DNA is TGTGCCAGCCCGATAGGACCGGGACTGGACAATGAGCAGTTCTTC. Protein sequence: CASPIGPGLDNEQFF. Complete variable domain (other parts from reference TRBV5-5 and TRBJ2-1): DAGVTQSPTHLIKTRGQQVTLRCSPISGHKSVSWYQQVLGQGPQFIFQYYEKEERGRGNFPDRFSARQFPNYSSELNVNALLLGDSALYLCASPIGPGLDNEQFFGPGTRLTVL.

The V gene is TRBV29-1, the J gene TRBJ1-2, with D maybe TRBD1 (5 bases). Germline lookup yields CDR1 SQVTM and CDR2 ANQGSEA. CDR3 length equals 12 residues. V was shortened by 2 bases and J by 14 bases, with 18 bases between the two germline ends. In DNA form, the CDR3 reads TGCAGCGTTGAAACCCATGGGGACTCCATGACCTTC. This encodes CSVETHGDSMTF. The variable domain in full, with the rest retrieved from reference TRBV29-1 and TRBJ1-2, is SAVISQKPSRDICQRGTSLTIQCQVDSQVTMMFWYRQQPGQSLTLIATANQGSEATYESGFVIDKFPISRPNLTFSTLTVSNMSPEDSSIYLCSVETHGDSMTFGSGTRLTVV.